Listed below are T cell receptor beta chains from one sample, sequenced in a study of T cells in Graves' hyperthyroidism and ophthalmopathy. TCRdb ran MiXCR on the multiplex PCR reads and lists one entry per CDR3 protein. The table lists approximately 590,000 distinct CDR3 sequences, under 60% of them singletons. Sequenced sample: peripheral blood or thyroid tissue (not recorded which). These receptors all come from a woman aged 18-29 years with Graves' hyperthyroidism. Both conserved end residues are part of each CDR3. D genes are given only for firm matches. Expanded clones are given a class, and other clones once, few, many or no size at all.

d_call: .
v_call: TRBV10-3
j_call: TRBJ1-4
clone_size: .
cdr3_nt: TGTGCCATCAGTGGGGAGAGACAGGACAAACTGTTTTTT
cdr3_aa: CAISGERQDKLFF

d_call: TRBD1
v_call: TRBV2
j_call: TRBJ2-7
clone_size: many
cdr3_nt: TGTGCCAGCAGTGTAGAGACAGGGAACGAGCAGTACTTC
cdr3_aa: CASSVETGNEQYF

d_call: .
v_call: TRBV20-1
j_call: TRBJ1-1
clone_size: .
cdr3_nt: TGCAGTGCTAGGCCTGGACGGATGAACACTGAAGCTTTCTTT
cdr3_aa: CSARPGRMNTEAFF

d_call: .
v_call: TRBV6-5
j_call: TRBJ1-1
clone_size: .
cdr3_nt: TGTGCCAGCAGCCCGCCGGGACGGAACACTGAAGCTTTCTTT
cdr3_aa: CASSPPGRNTEAFF

d_call: .
v_call: TRBV7-2
j_call: TRBJ1-2
clone_size: .
cdr3_nt: TGTGCCAGCACCCATGACTACTATGGCTACACCTTC
cdr3_aa: CASTHDYYGYTF

d_call: TRBD1
v_call: TRBV25-1
j_call: TRBJ1-3
clone_size: .
cdr3_nt: TGTGCCAGCAGTGAATCGGGACAGGGGGACTCTGGAAACACCATATATTTT
cdr3_aa: CASSESGQGDSGNTIYF

d_call: .
v_call: TRBV6-2/TRBV6-3
j_call: TRBJ1-1
clone_size: .
cdr3_nt: TGTGCCAGCAGTTACTCGGGTGGGTCAGTGGCTGAAGCTTTCTTT
cdr3_aa: CASSYSGGSVAEAFF

d_call: .
v_call: TRBV14
j_call: TRBJ2-2
clone_size: many
cdr3_nt: TGTGCCAGCAGCCAAGAGCACACCGGGGAGCTGTTTTTT
cdr3_aa: CASSQEHTGELFF

d_call: .
v_call: TRBV7-2
j_call: TRBJ2-5
clone_size: few
cdr3_nt: TGTGCCAGCAGTCAGCCCCCAGAAGAGACCCAGTACTTC
cdr3_aa: CASSQPPEETQYF

d_call: .
v_call: TRBV15
j_call: TRBJ1-5
clone_size: .
cdr3_nt: TGTGCCACCAGCAGAGACGACAGGCCGATCAATCAGCCCCAGCATTTT
cdr3_aa: CATSRDDRPINQPQHF

d_call: TRBD1
v_call: TRBV5-1
j_call: TRBJ2-7
clone_size: once
cdr3_nt: TGTGCCAGCAGCTTGGACGGGACAGGGAATCTTTACGAGCAGTACTTC
cdr3_aa: CASSLDGTGNLYEQYF

d_call: .
v_call: TRBV7-2
j_call: TRBJ2-5
clone_size: once
cdr3_nt: TGTGCCAGCAGCTTAGCGGGAGAGGTGGAGACCCAGTACTTC
cdr3_aa: CASSLAGEVETQYF

d_call: .
v_call: TRBV9
j_call: TRBJ1-6
clone_size: many
cdr3_nt: TGTGCCAGCAGCGTAGCAGGGTTACATTCACCCCTCCACTTT
cdr3_aa: CASSVAGLHSPLHF

d_call: TRBD1
v_call: TRBV24-1
j_call: TRBJ1-4
clone_size: few
cdr3_nt: TGTGCCACCAGTGACCCCGGGACAGCTAATGAAAAACTGTTTTTT
cdr3_aa: CATSDPGTANEKLFF

d_call: .
v_call: TRBV29-1
j_call: TRBJ2-3
clone_size: .
cdr3_nt: TGCAGCGTTGAAGTGGATCAGGCAGATACGCAGTATTTT
cdr3_aa: CSVEVDQADTQYF

d_call: .
v_call: TRBV7-9
j_call: TRBJ2-7
clone_size: few
cdr3_nt: TGTGCCAGCAGCCAGGCGGGATTGGAGCAGTACTTC
cdr3_aa: CASSQAGLEQYF

d_call: TRBD2
v_call: TRBV7-9
j_call: TRBJ2-7
clone_size: .
cdr3_nt: TGTGCCAGCAGCCCCCGACTAGCGGGAGAATTTGGGTACGAGCAGTACTTC
cdr3_aa: CASSPRLAGEFGYEQYF

d_call: .
v_call: TRBV10-3
j_call: TRBJ2-6
clone_size: few
cdr3_nt: TGTGCCAGCGGAACGGCCTCTGGGGCCAACGTCCTGACTTTC
cdr3_aa: CASGTASGANVLTF

d_call: .
v_call: TRBV12-3/TRBV12-4
j_call: TRBJ1-4
clone_size: few
cdr3_nt: TGTGCCAGCAGACACACATCTGGAAAACTGTTTTTT
cdr3_aa: CASRHTSGKLFF

d_call: .
v_call: TRBV20-1
j_call: TRBJ2-7
clone_size: once
cdr3_nt: TGCAGTGCTTTCGGAGCCCGATTTCCCTACGAGCAGTACTTC
cdr3_aa: CSAFGARFPYEQYF

d_call: .
v_call: TRBV7-9
j_call: TRBJ1-1
clone_size: .
cdr3_nt: TGTACCAACAGCCGTCAAAGCGCTGAAGCTTTCTTT
cdr3_aa: CTNSRQSAEAFF

d_call: .
v_call: TRBV24-1
j_call: TRBJ2-5
clone_size: many
cdr3_nt: TGTGCCACCAGTGATAGAGTCAGATCTGTCCAAGAGACCCAGTACTTC
cdr3_aa: CATSDRVRSVQETQYF

d_call: .
v_call: TRBV19
j_call: TRBJ2-2
clone_size: .
cdr3_nt: TGTGCCAGTAGTACACCAGACACCGGGGAGCTGTTTTTT
cdr3_aa: CASSTPDTGELFF

d_call: .
v_call: TRBV7-9
j_call: TRBJ2-6
clone_size: many
cdr3_nt: TGTGCCAGCAGCGTTCAGGGAAGTGGGGCCAACGTCCTGACTTTC
cdr3_aa: CASSVQGSGANVLTF

d_call: TRBD1
v_call: TRBV29-1
j_call: TRBJ1-6
clone_size: .
cdr3_nt: TGCAGCGTGGAGGGGACAGGTTCACCCCTCCACTTT
cdr3_aa: CSVEGTGSPLHF

d_call: TRBD2
v_call: TRBV7-2
j_call: TRBJ2-7
clone_size: .
cdr3_nt: TGTGCCAGCAGCTGGAGGCTAGCGGGTAAAGAAAGCTACGAGCAGTACTTC
cdr3_aa: CASSWRLAGKESYEQYF

d_call: TRBD1
v_call: TRBV25-1
j_call: TRBJ1-2
clone_size: .
cdr3_nt: TGTGCCAGCAGTTACCTCCGGGACAGGGGGAACTATGGCTACACCTTC
cdr3_aa: CASSYLRDRGNYGYTF

d_call: .
v_call: TRBV29-1
j_call: TRBJ1-5
clone_size: .
cdr3_nt: TGCAGTGAATTGACAGCCATCAATCAGCCCCAGCATTTT
cdr3_aa: CSELTAINQPQHF

d_call: TRBD2
v_call: TRBV20-1
j_call: TRBJ2-5
clone_size: .
cdr3_nt: TGCAGTGCTAGAGATTCAGGACTAGCGGTCCAAGAGACCCAGTACTTC
cdr3_aa: CSARDSGLAVQETQYF

d_call: .
v_call: TRBV7-2
j_call: TRBJ2-7
clone_size: .
cdr3_nt: TGTGCCAGCAGCCAAGACTCCGCCTACGAGCAGTACTTC
cdr3_aa: CASSQDSAYEQYF

d_call: .
v_call: TRBV20-1
j_call: TRBJ1-4
clone_size: once
cdr3_nt: TGCAGTGCCCACGCCGGAGGGGCCAGGGAAGAAAAACTGTTTTTT
cdr3_aa: CSAHAGGAREEKLFF